The clone carrying this T cell receptor (beta chain) has a count of ten or more. For TCRbeta, the library was prepared with unique molecular identifiers. TCRdb re-analysed the PCR reads in MiXCR, keeping a single row per CDR3 protein. The table has about 200,000 distinct CDR3 sequences, approximately 6.3% seen once. The data belong to a study of T-cell reconstitution after alpha-beta-depleted transplantation in children. The germline V gene has CDR1 MDHEN and CDR2 SYDVKM. The CDR3 runs to 15 residues. J lost 8 bases, V lost 5 bases, and 9 bases had no gene match. The TCR sequence derives from a boy aged 2 to 9 with acute lymphoblastic leukemia, due to receive a stem cell transplant. Sequences were derived from PBMCs, sampled before TCRalphabeta/CD19-depleted stem cell transplant. The chain carries TRBV28 and TRBJ2-1; TRBD2 matches 10 bases. CDR3 DNA sequence: TGTGCCAGCAGTCTGGGGGCTAGCGGGGGTGATGAGCAGTTCTTC. Its protein product is CASSLGASGGDEQFF.